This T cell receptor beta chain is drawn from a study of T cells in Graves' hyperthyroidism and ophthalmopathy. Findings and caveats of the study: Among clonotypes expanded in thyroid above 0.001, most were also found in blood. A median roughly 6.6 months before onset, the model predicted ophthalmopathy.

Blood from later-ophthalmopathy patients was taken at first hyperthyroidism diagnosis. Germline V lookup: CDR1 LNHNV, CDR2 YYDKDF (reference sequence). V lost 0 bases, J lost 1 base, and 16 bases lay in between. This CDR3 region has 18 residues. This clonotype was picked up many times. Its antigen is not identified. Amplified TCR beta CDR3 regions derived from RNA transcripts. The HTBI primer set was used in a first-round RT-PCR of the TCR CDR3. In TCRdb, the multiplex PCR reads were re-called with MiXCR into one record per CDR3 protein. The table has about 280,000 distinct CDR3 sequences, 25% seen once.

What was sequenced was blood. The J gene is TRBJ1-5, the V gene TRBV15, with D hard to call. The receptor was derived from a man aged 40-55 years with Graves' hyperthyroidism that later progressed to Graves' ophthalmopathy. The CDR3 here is CATSRDQRKEESNQPQHF. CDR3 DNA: TGTGCCACCAGCAGAGATCAGCGCAAGGAGGAGAGCAATCAGCCCCAGCATTTT.